This T cell receptor (beta chain) was found in a study of T-cell reconstitution after alpha-beta-depleted transplantation in children. V lost 4 bases, J lost 1 base, and 9 bases stayed unmatched. Germline CDR1 reads DFQATT; CDR2 reads SNEGSKA (reference sequence). This CDR3 spans 15 amino acids. Only a few counts were recorded for this clonotype. TCRbeta library construction was performed incorporating unique molecular identifiers. MiXCR, applied by TCRdb to the PCR reads, yields one record per CDR3 protein. The table includes a few hundred thousand distinct CDR3 sequences, about 18% detected once. The V gene is TRBV20-1, the J gene TRBJ2-5, with 7 bases that match TRBD2. This specimen consisted of PBMCs from the stem cell graft donor, obtained from the stem cell graft. The receptor was isolated from a human donor who donated a stem cell graft to a child with acute lymphoblastic leukemia. In DNA, the CDR3 is TGCAGTGCTAAAACGTCCTGGGGGGGCCAAGAGACCCAGTACTTC. Translated: CSAKTSWGGQETQYF.